The present entry profiles one T cell receptor (beta chain) with its context. Only in-frame clones appear in the TCRdb table, and some are missing; sequencing was by immunoSEQ multiplex PCR. The sample consists of roughly 56,000 clones, around 87% of them appearing once. Between the trimmed V and J ends, which lost 1 base and 11 bases, there was a span of 13 bases. CDR1 and CDR2 from the germline V gene are SGHAT and FQDESV (reference sequence). This CDR3 is built from 13 residues. The sample is drawn from a study of blood T cell repertoires in COVID-19. Material for sequencing was peripheral blood. This TCR was sampled from a man between 60 and 75 years old with active COVID-19. V usage is TRBV11-1 and J usage is TRBJ2-3; weak D call: TRBD1 (5 bases). The DNA for the CDR3 is TGTGCCAGCAGCTTAGTCCAGGGCGTGGGGCAGTATTTT. Protein product: CASSLVQGVGQYF.